Listed below are T cell receptor beta chains from one sample, sequenced in a study of T cell changes during pregnancy in multiple sclerosis. Generated by immunoSEQ multiplex PCR, the TCRdb table keeps only in-frame clones and is missing some. The profile shows tens of thousands of clones, about nine tenths of them singletons. The source was CD4+ T cells from peripheral blood mononuclear cells, collected in the second trimester of pregnancy. The origin of the receptors is a female donor in good health, enrolled as a control in a pregnancy study. CDR3s include the opening cysteine and the closing phenylalanine or tryptophan. D genes are given only for firm matches. Size values are once, few and many counts, or a class for expanded clones, and some rows have none.

D	size	V	length	J	CDR3	DNA
TRBD1	.	TRBV7-2	18	TRBJ1-3	CASSSLGQGLGSGNTIYF	TGTGCCAGCAGCTCCCTGGGACAGGGGCTCGGATCTGGAAACACCATATATTTT
TRBD1	.	TRBV19	13	TRBJ1-1	CAGRETGGTEAFF	TGTGCCGGGCGGGAGACAGGGGGTACTGAAGCTTTCTTT
.	.	TRBV20-1	9	TRBJ1-2	CSIRAGYTF	TGCAGTATCAGGGCCGGCTACACCTTC
TRBD2	few	TRBV5-1	15	TRBJ2-5	CASSTDPGLAETQYF	TGCGCCAGCAGTACGGACCCGGGACTAGCAGAGACCCAGTACTTC
TRBD1	.	TRBV12-5	14	TRBJ1-1	CASERDRVVTEAFF	TGTGCTAGTGAAAGGGACAGGGTAGTTACTGAAGCTTTCTTT
TRBD1	.	TRBV7-2	15	TRBJ2-2	CASSPRQGVHGELFF	TGTGCCAGCAGCCCCCGACAGGGGGTCCACGGGGAGCTGTTTTTT
TRBD2	.	TRBV27	15	TRBJ2-1	CASIILAGGYNEQFF	TGTGCCAGCATAATCCTAGCGGGAGGGTACAATGAGCAGTTCTTC
TRBD2	.	TRBV19	15	TRBJ2-3	CASSMMGGGADTQYF	TGTGCCAGTAGTATGATGGGGGGAGGGGCAGATACGCAGTATTTT
.	once	TRBV2	14	TRBJ2-1	CASGQPTFYNEQFF	TGTGCCAGTGGACAGCCAACCTTCTACAATGAGCAGTTCTTC
.	.	TRBV5-1	14	TRBJ1-1	CASSIEGENTEAFF	TGCGCCAGCAGCATTGAGGGGGAGAACACTGAAGCTTTCTTT
TRBD1	.	TRBV5-4	15	TRBJ2-1	CASSLAGTGRNEQFF	TGTGCCAGCAGCTTGGCCGGGACAGGCCGCAATGAGCAGTTCTTC
TRBD2	.	TRBV20-1	11	TRBJ2-1	CSASTSGKQFF	TGCAGTGCGAGTACTAGCGGAAAACAGTTCTTC
.	.	TRBV7-2	13	TRBJ2-7	CASSLPSRWEQYF	TGTGCCAGCAGCTTACCGAGCAGGTGGGAGCAGTACTTC
TRBD2	.	TRBV18	16	TRBJ2-1	CASSPGVAGGPNEQFF	TGTGCCAGCTCACCCGGAGTTGCGGGAGGTCCCAATGAGCAGTTCTTC
.	once	TRBV13	13	TRBJ1-1	CASSPDTNREAFF	TGTGCCAGCAGCCCCGACACAAACCGGGAAGCTTTCTTT
.	once	TRBV5-1	13	TRBJ2-7	CASRINYRGEQYF	TGCGCCAGCCGAATTAATTACCGGGGGGAGCAGTACTTC
.	.	TRBV12-5	14	TRBJ1-2	CASGLWGNEDGYTF	TGTGCTAGTGGTCTTTGGGGCAATGAGGATGGCTACACCTTC
.	.	TRBV7-9	18	TRBJ1-3	CASSVTRTQRFTGNTIYF	TGTGCCAGCAGTGTTACCCGGACACAACGATTCACCGGAAACACCATATATTTT
.	.	TRBV5-1	12	TRBJ2-5	CASSGTGPAQYF	TGCGCCAGCAGCGGAACAGGGCCGGCCCAGTACTTC
.	.	TRBV23-1	13	TRBJ1-1	CASRRGGRTEAFF	TGCGCCAGCAGGCGGGGGGGGCGCACTGAAGCTTTCTTT
.	.	TRBV4-2	17	TRBJ2-1	CASSQDPGGSSYNEQFF	TGTGCCAGCAGCCAAGACCCTGGTGGGAGCTCCTACAATGAGCAGTTCTTC
.	.	TRBV5-4	17	TRBJ2-1	CASSRRAGADWANEQFF	TGTGCCAGCAGCCGGAGGGCGGGGGCTGACTGGGCCAATGAGCAGTTCTTC
TRBD1	medium-sized	TRBV30	16	TRBJ2-2	CAWNLDRGSSTGELFF	TGTGCCTGGAACTTGGACAGGGGGAGCAGCACCGGGGAGCTGTTTTTT
TRBD2	.	TRBV29-1	14	TRBJ2-7	CSVSGLADLGEQYF	TGCAGCGTCAGCGGACTAGCGGATTTAGGAGAGCAGTACTTC
TRBD1	.	TRBV10-2	14	TRBJ1-2	CASRMGQGVLGYTF	TGCGCCAGCAGAATGGGACAGGGGGTTCTTGGCTACACCTTC
TRBD1	.	TRBV5-5	13	TRBJ1-2	CASGEQGDYGYTF	TGTGCCAGCGGTGAACAGGGGGACTATGGCTACACCTTC
.	.	TRBV5-1	17	TRBJ2-5	CASSPGGLRDLAETQYF	TGCGCCAGCAGCCCCGGGGGACTCAGAGACCTCGCAGAGACCCAGTACTTC
TRBD2	.	TRBV13	18	TRBJ2-4	CASSLWAGVTGAKNIQYF	TGTGCCAGCAGCTTATGGGCGGGAGTCACCGGGGCCAAAAACATTCAGTACTTC
.	once	TRBV19	13	TRBJ1-5	CASSIRGSQPQHF	TGTGCCAGTAGTATAAGGGGGTCCCAGCCCCAGCATTTT
TRBD2	.	TRBV5-6	17	TRBJ2-1	CASSLVRAGGVLNEQFF	TGTGCCAGCAGCTTGGTTCGAGCGGGAGGGGTTTTGAATGAGCAGTTCTTC
TRBD1	.	TRBV5-1	15	TRBJ1-5	CASRTGQDSNQPQHF	TGCGCCAGCAGGACCGGACAGGATAGCAATCAGCCCCAGCATTTT
.	.	TRBV13	16	TRBJ2-2	CASSLGGGGNTGELFF	TGTGCCAGCAGCTTAGGAGGGGGGGGTAACACCGGGGAGCTGTTTTTT
.	.	TRBV19	14	TRBJ2-2	CASTRGAGTGELFF	TGTGCCAGTACCCGGGGTGCGGGGACCGGGGAGCTGTTTTTT
TRBD2	.	TRBV30	13	TRBJ2-7	CAWSRRGRDEQYF	TGTGCCTGGAGTAGGCGGGGGAGGGACGAGCAGTACTTC
TRBD1	.	TRBV5-1	14	TRBJ1-1	CASSPGTANTEAFF	TGCGCCAGCAGCCCCGGGACAGCGAACACTGAAGCTTTCTTT
.	.	TRBV5-1	13	TRBJ1-1	CASSPGTNTEAFF	TGCGCCAGCAGCCCGGGAACTAACACTGAAGCTTTCTTT
TRBD1	.	TRBV5-4	14	TRBJ1-5	CASSRQGSNQPQHF	TGTGCCAGCAGCCGACAGGGTAGCAATCAGCCCCAGCATTTT
.	.	TRBV6-1	15	TRBJ1-4	CASRQAVATNEKLFF	TGTGCCAGCCGACAGGCCGTTGCAACTAATGAAAAACTGTTTTTT
TRBD2	.	TRBV5-6	15	TRBJ2-7	CASSPGLGNSYEQYF	TGTGCCAGCAGCCCGGGACTAGGGAACTCCTACGAGCAGTACTTC
TRBD1	.	TRBV28	14	TRBJ1-4	CAARQGLGDEKLFF	TGTGCCGCCCGACAGGGCCTCGGGGATGAAAAACTGTTTTTT
.	.	TRBV18	15	TRBJ1-4	CASSPTGPANEKLFF	TGTGCCAGCTCCCCGACAGGCCCGGCTAATGAAAAACTGTTTTTT
.	.	TRBV7-2	16	TRBJ1-6	CASTREGAFLNSPLHF	TGTGCCAGCACCCGTGAGGGCGCATTCTTAAATTCACCCCTCCACTTT
.	.	TRBV27	15	TRBJ2-3	CASGQEAGGRDTQYF	TGTGCCAGCGGCCAGGAGGCCGGTGGACGAGATACGCAGTATTTT
.	.	TRBV28	13	TRBJ1-2	CASSLTGAYGYTF	TGTGCCAGCAGTTTAACGGGTGCCTATGGCTACACCTTC
.	.	TRBV18	14	TRBJ2-5	CASSPSAGRETQYF	TGTGCCAGCTCACCGAGCGCAGGGAGGGAGACCCAGTACTTC
TRBD1	.	TRBV7-9	14	TRBJ1-5	CASSSVTGNQPQHF	TGTGCCAGCAGCTCCGTGACAGGGAACCAGCCCCAGCATTTT